This is a list of T cell receptor beta chains from one sample in a study of cytomegalovirus exposure and HLA in healthy donors. The assay was immunoSEQ multiplex PCR, and TCRdb's table has in-frame clones only and misses some. The table has around 97,000 clones, around 82% seen once. The specimen was PBMCs. These TCRs come from a middle-aged man in good health and CMV-seropositive. The CDR3 runs from the conserved cysteine through the conserved F or W. The order of the fields is D gene, J gene, V gene, clone size, CDR3 DNA, CDR3 protein. A D gene is named only where the DNA matches it firmly. A row's size may be missing; if present it is once, few, many or a size class.

D: TRBD1
J: TRBJ1-3
V: TRBV5-1
size: NA
DNA: TGCGCCAGCAGCTTGGGACAGGGCGGTGGAAACACCATATATTTT
CDR3: CASSLGQGGGNTIYF

D: TRBD2
J: TRBJ2-6
V: TRBV5-4
size: once
DNA: TGTGCCAGCAGCGGGATTAGCGGGAGGATCTCTGGGGCCAACGTCCTGACTTTC
CDR3: CASSGISGRISGANVLTF

D: NA
J: TRBJ2-7
V: TRBV5-4
size: NA
DNA: TGTGCCAGCGCCCACGAGGCCGGCCCATACGAGCAGTACTTC
CDR3: CASAHEAGPYEQYF

D: NA
J: TRBJ2-5
V: TRBV5-1
size: NA
DNA: TGCGCCAGCAGCTTGTCAACAGAGAGGGAAACCCAGTACTTC
CDR3: CASSLSTERETQYF

D: TRBD2
J: TRBJ2-5
V: TRBV9
size: NA
DNA: TGTGCCAGCAGCCTCAGGTCTAGCGGCCAAGAGACCCAGTACTTC
CDR3: CASSLRSSGQETQYF

D: TRBD1
J: TRBJ2-3
V: TRBV5-1
size: few
DNA: TGTGCCAGCAGCTTTGGGACAGGGGCGACAGATACGCAGTATTTT
CDR3: CASSFGTGATDTQYF

D: NA
J: TRBJ1-1
V: TRBV6-6
size: NA
DNA: TGTGCCAGCAGTTACGGTCAGGGAGGGACTGAAGCTTTCTTT
CDR3: CASSYGQGGTEAFF

D: NA
J: TRBJ1-1
V: TRBV10-3
size: few
DNA: TGTGCCATCAGTGAGTCGGACTACGAAAGGGACACTGAAGCTTTCTTT
CDR3: CAISESDYERDTEAFF

D: TRBD2
J: TRBJ2-2
V: TRBV14
size: once
DNA: TGTGCCAGCAGCCAAGGTAGCGGGAGGAACACCGGGGAGCTGTTTTTT
CDR3: CASSQGSGRNTGELFF

D: TRBD1
J: TRBJ2-3
V: TRBV11-1
size: once
DNA: TGTGCCAGCAGCCCGCGGACAGGGGGCTCAGATACGCAGTATTTT
CDR3: CASSPRTGGSDTQYF

D: TRBD2
J: TRBJ2-7
V: TRBV10-1
size: NA
DNA: TGCGCCAGCAGTGAGTCAAGCGGGGCGGCTTACTTC
CDR3: CASSESSGAAYF

D: TRBD2
J: TRBJ2-7
V: TRBV7-9
size: NA
DNA: TGTTCCAGCAGCTTAAATATGGCTAGCGGGACCTACGAGCAGTACTTC
CDR3: CSSSLNMASGTYEQYF

D: TRBD1
J: TRBJ2-5
V: TRBV7-9
size: NA
DNA: TGTGCCAGCACCAGGGGGCGATTGTCCGGCCAAGAGACCCAGTACTTC
CDR3: CASTRGRLSGQETQYF

D: NA
J: TRBJ1-5
V: TRBV4-2
size: NA
DNA: TGTGCCAGCAGCCAAGATGGGGGTCGGGGGGATCAGCCCCAGCATTTT
CDR3: CASSQDGGRGDQPQHF

D: TRBD1
J: TRBJ1-5
V: TRBV7-2
size: NA
DNA: TGTGCCAGCAGCTTATACAGGGGGCCAAATCAGCCCCAGCATTTT
CDR3: CASSLYRGPNQPQHF

D: NA
J: TRBJ2-6
V: TRBV30
size: NA
DNA: TGTGCCTGGAGTGCAGTCGGGTTAGAGTATAGTGGGGCCAACGTCCTGACTTTC
CDR3: CAWSAVGLEYSGANVLTF

D: TRBD2
J: TRBJ2-5
V: TRBV28
size: few
DNA: TGTGCCAGCAGTTTACTAGCGGGAGGGGGAGAGACCCAGTACTTC
CDR3: CASSLLAGGGETQYF

D: TRBD1
J: TRBJ1-5
V: TRBV23-1
size: NA
DNA: TGCGCCAGCAGTCACGAGACAGGGTCCCAGCATTTT
CDR3: CASSHETGSQHF

D: NA
J: TRBJ1-2
V: TRBV18
size: NA
DNA: TGTGCCAGCTCATCGGACAGCGACTATGGCTACACCTTC
CDR3: CASSSDSDYGYTF

D: NA
J: TRBJ2-6
V: TRBV5-1
size: few
DNA: TGCGCCAGCAGCTCCGGACAGTCGCCTGGGGCCAACGTCCTGACTTTC
CDR3: CASSSGQSPGANVLTF

D: NA
J: TRBJ1-2
V: TRBV29-1
size: few
DNA: TGCAGCGTCCCACAGGGTTTTTCGGGCTACACCTTC
CDR3: CSVPQGFSGYTF

D: TRBD1
J: TRBJ2-2
V: TRBV18
size: NA
DNA: TGTGCCAGCTCACCACCGTCGACAGGGGACACCGGGGAGCTGTTTTTT
CDR3: CASSPPSTGDTGELFF

D: NA
J: TRBJ1-3
V: TRBV5-1
size: NA
DNA: TGCGCCAGCAGTAAATCGATCCCGGGGTCTGGAAACACCATATATTTT
CDR3: CASSKSIPGSGNTIYF

D: NA
J: TRBJ1-1
V: TRBV28
size: NA
DNA: TGTGCCAGCGGAAGGGGTGTGAACACTGAAGCTTTCTTT
CDR3: CASGRGVNTEAFF

D: TRBD1
J: TRBJ1-1
V: TRBV7-6
size: NA
DNA: TGTGCCAGCAGCTTAGAGCAGGGGGCGAACACTGAAGCTTTCTTT
CDR3: CASSLEQGANTEAFF

D: NA
J: TRBJ2-5
V: TRBV5-4
size: NA
DNA: TGTGCCAGCAGCTTGGGTGACACTCGCGAGACCCAGTACTTC
CDR3: CASSLGDTRETQYF

D: NA
J: TRBJ2-1
V: TRBV11-3
size: NA
DNA: TGTGCCAGCAGCTTAGGCCTTAGCTCCTACAATGAGCAGTTCTTC
CDR3: CASSLGLSSYNEQFF

D: NA
J: TRBJ2-1
V: TRBV7-9
size: NA
DNA: TGTGCCAGCAGCTTAGTGGCAAACAATGAGCAGTTCTTC
CDR3: CASSLVANNEQFF

D: TRBD1
J: TRBJ2-1
V: TRBV2
size: few
DNA: TGTGCCAGCAGCCCCGGACAGGTAGCCCCGGGTGAGCAGTTCTTC
CDR3: CASSPGQVAPGEQFF

D: TRBD1
J: TRBJ2-7
V: TRBV5-1
size: NA
DNA: TGCGCCAGCAGCTTTCGGGACAGGGTAGCCGAGCAGTACTTC
CDR3: CASSFRDRVAEQYF

D: TRBD1
J: TRBJ2-7
V: TRBV19
size: few
DNA: TGTGCCAGTAGTACCCCGGGACAGACCTACGAGCAGTACTTC
CDR3: CASSTPGQTYEQYF

D: TRBD1
J: TRBJ2-7
V: TRBV5-4
size: NA
DNA: TGTGCCAGCAGCACTGAGGACAGGGAGTACGAGCAGTACTTC
CDR3: CASSTEDREYEQYF

D: TRBD2
J: TRBJ2-1
V: TRBV4-1
size: NA
DNA: TGCGCCAGCAGCCCGGGACTAGCGGGGCATGAGCAGTTCTTC
CDR3: CASSPGLAGHEQFF

D: TRBD1
J: TRBJ2-2
V: TRBV25-1
size: once
DNA: TGTGCCAGCAGTGAGACAGGGATAAACACCGGGGAGCTGTTTTTT
CDR3: CASSETGINTGELFF

D: TRBD2
J: TRBJ2-3
V: TRBV28
size: NA
DNA: TGTGCCAGCAGTTCAGCGGGAGGGGGTATAGCAACAGATACGCAGTATTTT
CDR3: CASSSAGGGIATDTQYF

D: TRBD1
J: TRBJ1-2
V: TRBV25-1
size: NA
DNA: TGTGCCAGCAGTCCCGGGACAGGGGATGGCTACACCTTC
CDR3: CASSPGTGDGYTF

D: NA
J: TRBJ1-4
V: TRBV10-3
size: NA
DNA: TGTGCCTCTTCGGTGGGGGGGAGAAATGAAAAACTGTTTTTT
CDR3: CASSVGGRNEKLFF

D: TRBD2
J: TRBJ2-5
V: TRBV19
size: NA
DNA: TGTGCCAGTAGTATCGGGTCTAGCGGGATTGAGACCCAGTACTTC
CDR3: CASSIGSSGIETQYF

D: TRBD1
J: TRBJ2-2
V: TRBV6-5
size: NA
DNA: TGTGCCAGCAGCTTCGACAGGGGGCACACCGGGGAGCTGTTTTTT
CDR3: CASSFDRGHTGELFF

D: NA
J: TRBJ2-1
V: TRBV5-4
size: NA
DNA: TGTGCCAGCAGCATCGGACTAACAAATGAGCAGTTCTTC
CDR3: CASSIGLTNEQFF

D: TRBD2
J: TRBJ2-7
V: TRBV6-6
size: NA
DNA: TGTGCCAGCAGTAGAGCGGGAGGGTATAACGAGCAGTACTTC
CDR3: CASSRAGGYNEQYF

D: TRBD1
J: TRBJ1-5
V: TRBV2
size: NA
DNA: TGTGCCAGCATCCGGGACAGGGATCAGCCCCAGCATTTT
CDR3: CASIRDRDQPQHF

D: NA
J: TRBJ1-6
V: TRBV5-4
size: NA
DNA: TGTGCCAGCCAGGAGGGAAATTCACCCCTCCACTTT
CDR3: CASQEGNSPLHF

D: NA
J: TRBJ1-2
V: TRBV19
size: NA
DNA: TGTGCCAGTAGTATTGCCGGGAACTATGGCTACACCTTC
CDR3: CASSIAGNYGYTF

D: NA
J: TRBJ1-5
V: TRBV2
size: NA
DNA: TGTGCCAGCAGTGAAGGGCACAATCAGCCCCAGCATTTT
CDR3: CASSEGHNQPQHF

D: TRBD2
J: TRBJ2-3
V: TRBV28
size: NA
DNA: TGTGCCAGCAGCCTACTAGCGGGAGGAGCGACAGATACGCAGTATTTT
CDR3: CASSLLAGGATDTQYF

D: TRBD2
J: TRBJ2-5
V: TRBV30
size: NA
DNA: TGTGCCTGGAGTGTAGGGACTAGTAAGACCCAGTACTTC
CDR3: CAWSVGTSKTQYF

D: TRBD1
J: TRBJ1-1
V: TRBV19
size: NA
DNA: TGTGCCAGTAGTCTCAATACAGGGGGCGGGATTGAAGCTTTCTTT
CDR3: CASSLNTGGGIEAFF

D: NA
J: TRBJ1-2
V: TRBV28
size: NA
DNA: TGTGCCAGCAGGGGGACTCTCCATGGCTACACCTTC
CDR3: CASRGTLHGYTF

D: NA
J: TRBJ2-2
V: TRBV6-5
size: NA
DNA: TGTGCCAGCATCCGGGGTGGGCCGAGCACCGGGGAGCTGTTTTTT
CDR3: CASIRGGPSTGELFF